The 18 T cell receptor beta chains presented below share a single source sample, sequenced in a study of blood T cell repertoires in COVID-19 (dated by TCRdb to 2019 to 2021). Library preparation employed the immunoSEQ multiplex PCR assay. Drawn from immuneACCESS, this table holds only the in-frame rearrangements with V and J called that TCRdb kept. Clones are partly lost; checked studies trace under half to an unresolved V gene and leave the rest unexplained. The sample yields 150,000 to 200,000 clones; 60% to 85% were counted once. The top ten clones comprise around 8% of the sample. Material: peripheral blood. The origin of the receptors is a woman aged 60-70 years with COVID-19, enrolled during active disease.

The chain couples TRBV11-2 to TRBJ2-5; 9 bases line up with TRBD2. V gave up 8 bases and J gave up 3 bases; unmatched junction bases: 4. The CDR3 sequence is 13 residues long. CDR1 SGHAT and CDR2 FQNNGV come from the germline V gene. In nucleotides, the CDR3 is TGTGCCAGCGCGGGGGGGTGGGAAGAGACCCAGTACTTC. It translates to CASAGGWEETQYF.

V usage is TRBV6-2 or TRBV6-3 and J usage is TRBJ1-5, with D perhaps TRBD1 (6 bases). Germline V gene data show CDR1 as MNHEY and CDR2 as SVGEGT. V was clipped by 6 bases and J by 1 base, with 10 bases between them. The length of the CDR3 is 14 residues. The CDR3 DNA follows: TGTGCCAGCAGCCGTCAGGGGAGCAATCAGCCCCAGCATTTT. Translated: CASSRQGSNQPQHF.

The CDR3: CSASRAGAETQYF. CDR3 DNA: TGCAGTGCTAGTCGAGCGGGAGCAGAGACCCAGTACTTC. The chain joins TRBV20-1 to TRBJ2-5; 8 bases agree with TRBD2. Unmatched junction bases numbered 4, after V lost 3 bases and J lost 4 bases. CDR3 size: 13 residues. Looked up from germline, CDR1 is DFQATT and CDR2 is SNEGSKA (reference sequence).

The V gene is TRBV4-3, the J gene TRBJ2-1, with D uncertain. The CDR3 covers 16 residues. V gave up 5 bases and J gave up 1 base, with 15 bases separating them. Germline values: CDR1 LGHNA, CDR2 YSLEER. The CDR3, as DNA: TGCGCCAGCAGCGCCCTACTACCCTCTTCCTACAATGAGCAGTTCTTC. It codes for CASSALLPSSYNEQFF.

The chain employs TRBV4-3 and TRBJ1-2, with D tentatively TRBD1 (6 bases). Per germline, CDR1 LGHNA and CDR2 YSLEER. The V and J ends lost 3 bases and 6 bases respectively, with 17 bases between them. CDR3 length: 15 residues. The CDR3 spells CASSHNTGSYDGYTF. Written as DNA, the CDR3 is TGCGCCAGCAGCCACAATACAGGGTCTTACGATGGCTACACCTTC.

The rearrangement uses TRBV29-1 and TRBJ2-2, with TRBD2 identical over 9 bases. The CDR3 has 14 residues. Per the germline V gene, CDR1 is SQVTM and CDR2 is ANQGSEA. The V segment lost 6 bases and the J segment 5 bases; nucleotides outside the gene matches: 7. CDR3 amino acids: CSVDLAGRTGELFF. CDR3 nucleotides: TGCAGCGTAGACCTAGCGGGGCGGACCGGGGAGCTGTTTTTT.

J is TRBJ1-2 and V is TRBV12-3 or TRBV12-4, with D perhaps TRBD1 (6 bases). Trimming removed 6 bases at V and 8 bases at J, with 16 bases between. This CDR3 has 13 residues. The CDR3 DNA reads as TGTGCCAGCAGCACGGGACACCTCTGGGGCTACACCTTC. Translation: CASSTGHLWGYTF.

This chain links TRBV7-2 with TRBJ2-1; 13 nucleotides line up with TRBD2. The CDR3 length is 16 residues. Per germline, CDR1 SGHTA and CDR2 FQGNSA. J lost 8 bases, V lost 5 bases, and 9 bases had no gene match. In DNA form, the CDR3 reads TGTGCCAGCAGCCCGGGGGGACTAGCGGGACGGTATGAGCAGTTCTTC. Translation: CASSPGGLAGRYEQFF.

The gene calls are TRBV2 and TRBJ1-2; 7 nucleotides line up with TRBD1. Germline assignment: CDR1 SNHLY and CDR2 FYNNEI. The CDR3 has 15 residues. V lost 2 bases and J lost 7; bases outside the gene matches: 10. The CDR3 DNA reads TGTGCCAGCAGTGAAATGACAGGGAAGTTGGCTGGCTACACCTTC. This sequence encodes CASSEMTGKLAGYTF.

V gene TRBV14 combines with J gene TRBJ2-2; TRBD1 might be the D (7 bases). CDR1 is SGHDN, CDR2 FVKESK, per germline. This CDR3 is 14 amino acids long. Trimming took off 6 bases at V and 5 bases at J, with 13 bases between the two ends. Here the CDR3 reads CASRRQGGTGELFF. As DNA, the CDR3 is TGTGCCAGCAGAAGACAGGGAGGAACCGGGGAGCTGTTTTTT.

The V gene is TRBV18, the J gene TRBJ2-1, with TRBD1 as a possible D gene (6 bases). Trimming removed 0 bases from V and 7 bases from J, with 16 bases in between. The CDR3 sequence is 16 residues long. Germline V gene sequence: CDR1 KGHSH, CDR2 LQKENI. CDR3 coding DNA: TGTGCCAGCTCACCACCGAAGTCCCTTAGGGGGAATGAGCAGTTCTTC. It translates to CASSPPKSLRGNEQFF.

The chain's CDR3 is CSAGDWMNTGELFF. In nucleotides, the CDR3 is TGCAGCGCCGGGGACTGGATGAACACCGGGGAGCTGTTTTTT. The V and J genes are TRBV29-1 and TRBJ2-2; D may be TRBD2 (6 bases). The CDR3 is 14 amino acids. Germline V gene sequence: CDR1 SQVTM, CDR2 ANQGSEA. Trimming took 7 bases from V and 1 from J, leaving 13 bases between them.

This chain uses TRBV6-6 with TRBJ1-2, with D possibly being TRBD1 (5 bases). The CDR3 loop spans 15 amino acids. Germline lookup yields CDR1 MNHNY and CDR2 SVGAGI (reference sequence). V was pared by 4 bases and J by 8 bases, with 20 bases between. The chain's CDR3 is CASSSTGDVAGGYTF. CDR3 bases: TGTGCCAGCAGTTCGACCGGGGACGTCGCGGGGGGCTACACCTTC.

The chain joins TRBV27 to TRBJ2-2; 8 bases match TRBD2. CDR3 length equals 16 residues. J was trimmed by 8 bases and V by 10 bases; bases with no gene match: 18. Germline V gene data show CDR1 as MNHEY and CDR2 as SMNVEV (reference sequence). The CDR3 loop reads CATRPRAGLGFGELFF. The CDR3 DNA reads TGTGCCACCCGCCCGAGGGCGGGACTAGGATTTGGGGAGCTGTTTTTT.

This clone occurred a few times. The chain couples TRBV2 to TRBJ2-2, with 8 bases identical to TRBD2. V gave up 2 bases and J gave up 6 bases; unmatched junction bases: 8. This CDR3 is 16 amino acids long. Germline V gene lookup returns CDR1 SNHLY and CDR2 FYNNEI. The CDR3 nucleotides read TGTGCCAGCAGTGAACCCCGGGGGGGAACGGCCGGGGAGCTGTTTTTT. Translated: CASSEPRGGTAGELFF.

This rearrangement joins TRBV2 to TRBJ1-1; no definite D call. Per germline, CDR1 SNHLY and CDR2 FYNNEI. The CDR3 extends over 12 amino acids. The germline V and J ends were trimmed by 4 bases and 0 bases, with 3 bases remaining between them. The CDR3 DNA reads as TGTGCCAGCAGTGTTATGAACACTGAAGCTTTCTTT. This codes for CASSVMNTEAFF.

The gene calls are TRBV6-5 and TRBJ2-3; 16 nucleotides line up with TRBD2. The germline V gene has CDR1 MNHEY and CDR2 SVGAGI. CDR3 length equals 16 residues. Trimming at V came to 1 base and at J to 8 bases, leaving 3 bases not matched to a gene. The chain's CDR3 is CASSYLGLAGGGTQYF. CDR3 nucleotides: TGTGCCAGCAGTTACTTGGGACTAGCGGGAGGGGGTACGCAGTATTTT.

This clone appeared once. CDR3 sequence reads: CASSLATGVAGNTIYF. CDR3 in DNA: TGTGCCAGCAGTTTAGCTACAGGGGTGGCTGGAAACACCATATATTTT. The V call is TRBV28, the J call TRBJ1-3; 7 bases agree with TRBD1. The CDR3 is made up of 16 amino acids. Germline values: CDR1 MDHEN, CDR2 SYDVKM. V was pared by 2 bases and J by 2 bases, with 6 bases of the junction left unmatched.